Each of the 17 T cell receptor beta chains below was sequenced from the same sample in a study of blood T cell repertoires in COVID-19. The assay was immunoSEQ multiplex PCR, and TCRdb's table has in-frame clones only and misses some. The sample lists tens of thousands of clones, around nine tenths occurring once. Sample: peripheral blood. All receptors come from a man between 60 and 75 years old with COVID-19, enrolled during active disease.

This clone was counted once. The rearrangement joins TRBV19 to TRBJ1-6, with D perhaps matching TRBD1 (6 bases). Germline CDR1 reads LNHDA; CDR2 reads SQIVND (reference sequence). This CDR3 comprises 15 residues. The germline V and J ends were trimmed by 6 bases and 6 bases, with 15 bases remaining between them. CDR3 bases: TGTGCCAGTAGCCAAGGACAGCGCCGTAATTCACCCCTCCACTTT. This codes for CASSQGQRRNSPLHF.

V is TRBV11-1 and J is TRBJ2-3; the D gene is possibly TRBD2 (6 bases). V was trimmed by 0 bases and J by 4 bases, leaving 14 bases between them. This CDR3 comprises 16 residues. Germline-derived CDR1 and CDR2 are SGHAT and FQDESV (reference sequence). The CDR3 here is CASSLALGRLADTQYF. Here the CDR3 DNA reads TGTGCCAGCAGCTTAGCGCTAGGGAGGTTAGCAGATACGCAGTATTTT.

This sequence joins TRBV4-3 and TRBJ2-2; 9 positions agree with TRBD1. The CDR3 has 16 amino acids. J was trimmed by 7 bases and V by 2 bases; bases with no gene match: 8. Germline values: CDR1 LGHNA, CDR2 YSLEER. The CDR3: CASSQQPQGAYGELFF. The CDR3 nucleotides are TGCGCCAGCAGCCAACAACCACAGGGGGCTTACGGGGAGCTGTTTTTT.

The V gene is TRBV20-1, the J gene TRBJ2-5, with 8 bases lining up with TRBD1. J was trimmed by 9 bases and V by 7 bases; bases with no gene match: 7. CDR3 length: 11 amino acids. Germline assignment: CDR1 DFQATT and CDR2 SNEGSKA (reference sequence). CDR3 loop: CSGTGPEAQYF. The CDR3 nucleotides read TGCAGTGGGACAGGGCCCGAGGCCCAGTACTTC.

This chain uses TRBV28 with TRBJ1-2, with 7 bases matching TRBD1. From germline, CDR1 is MDHEN and CDR2 SYDVKM. This CDR3 region has 15 residues. V was pared by 6 bases and J by 7 bases, with 14 bases of the junction left unmatched. The CDR3 is CASSSDREGFGGYTF. For the CDR3, the DNA is TGTGCCAGCAGCTCCGACAGGGAAGGATTTGGTGGCTACACCTTC.

This clone appeared once. The chain uses TRBV5-1 and TRBJ1-2; TRBD1 is a possible D gene (6 bases). Germline V CDR1 and CDR2: SGHRS, YFSETQ. The V gene lost 6 bases and the J gene lost 0 bases, with 9 bases spanning the gap. This CDR3 comprises 13 residues. CDR3 bases: TGCGCCAGCAAACAGGGCACTAACTATGGCTACACCTTC. Its protein product is CASKQGTNYGYTF.

The chain employs TRBV24-1 and TRBJ2-3, with D unclear. Germline V gives CDR1 KGHDR, CDR2 SFDVKD. The CDR3 is 14 residues long. V lost 2 bases to trimming and J lost 6 bases, with 11 bases between them. The CDR3 DNA reads TGTGCCACCAGTGATTCCCGGTTCCTCGATACGCAGTATTTT. Translation: CATSDSRFLDTQYF.

The V and J genes are TRBV7-9 and TRBJ2-5, with D possibly matching TRBD1 (7 bases). This CDR3 is built from 17 residues. CDR1 and CDR2 (germline): SEHNR, FQNEAQ (reference sequence). V was clipped by 2 bases and J by 5 bases, with 21 bases between them. CDR3 residues: CASSLFRGGGFGETQYF. DNA of the CDR3: TGTGCCAGCAGCTTATTTAGAGGAGGGGGCTTCGGGGAGACCCAGTACTTC.

The V call is TRBV5-1, the J call TRBJ2-2; a possible D gene is TRBD2 (6 bases). This CDR3 comprises 16 residues. The V gene lost 4 bases and the J gene lost 4 bases, with 17 bases spanning the gap. The germline gives CDR1 SGHRS, CDR2 YFSETQ. The CDR3 region is CASSPIWRVGTGELFF. The CDR3 DNA follows: TGCGCCAGCAGCCCCATATGGAGGGTGGGCACCGGGGAGCTGTTTTTT.

J is TRBJ2-5 and V is TRBV10-2; 10 nucleotides agree with TRBD2. The V segment lost 10 bases and the J segment 2 bases; nucleotides outside the gene matches: 7. CDR1 is WSHSY, CDR2 SAAADI, per germline. The CDR3 contains 14 residues. CDR3 bases: TGCGCCACCTGGGGACTAGCGAGACAAGAGACCCAGTACTTC. Amino acid sequence: CATWGLARQETQYF.

V gene TRBV3-1 (or the pseudogene TRBV3-2) combines with J gene TRBJ2-1; tentative D call: TRBD2 (6 bases). V lost 3 bases and J 5 bases, leaving 14 bases between the germline ends. The CDR3 contains 15 residues. In germline, CDR1 is LGHDT, CDR2 YNNKEL (reference sequence). This chain's CDR3 is CASSQVLVADNEQFF. The CDR3 bases are TGTGCCAGCAGCCAGGTATTGGTAGCGGACAATGAGCAGTTCTTC.

This chain uses TRBV6-2 or TRBV6-3 with TRBJ2-7, with D tentatively TRBD2 (5 bases). Trimming pared 0 bases from V and 6 bases from J, leaving 18 bases between. The V gene's germline CDR1 is MNHEY and CDR2 SVGEGT. This CDR3 comprises 16 residues. The CDR3 sequence: CASSYSAGSHIGEQYF. In DNA, the CDR3 is TGTGCCAGCAGTTACTCAGCTGGGAGTCATATAGGCGAGCAGTACTTC.

This clone was seen once. This sequence joins TRBV7-9 and TRBJ1-4; a weak D match, TRBD1 (6 bases). Germline V gene data show CDR1 as SEHNR and CDR2 as FQNEAQ (reference sequence). The CDR3 covers 13 residues. Trimming pared 9 bases from V and 5 bases from J, leaving 13 bases between. CDR3 protein: CASGTSENEKLFF. CDR3 DNA: TGTGCCAGTGGGACATCTGAGAATGAAAAACTGTTTTTT.

V and J are TRBV5-4 and TRBJ2-7, with 7 bases identical to TRBD2. The trim removed 4 bases at V and 2 bases at J, leaving 3 bases unmatched. Germline CDR1 reads SGHNT; CDR2 reads YYREEE (reference sequence). The CDR3 spans 13 residues. CDR3 protein: CASSIAGTYEQYF. The CDR3 DNA is TGTGCCAGCAGCATAGCGGGCACCTACGAGCAGTACTTC.

This rearrangement joins TRBV9 to TRBJ2-3; 9 nucleotides match TRBD1. The germline V gene encodes CDR1 SGDLS and CDR2 YYNGEE. The CDR3 covers 16 residues. V was clipped by 3 bases and J by 6 bases; unmatched bases: 11. The CDR3 region is CASSARLGQGGDTQYF. The CDR3 DNA reads as TGTGCCAGCAGCGCCCGCCTGGGACAGGGTGGCGATACGCAGTATTTT.

This clone has only one observation. The chain joins TRBV14 to TRBJ2-5; possibly TRBD1 for D (7 bases). Germline loops: CDR1 SGHDN, CDR2 FVKESK. The CDR3 consists of 15 residues. V lost 4 bases and J 1 base, leaving 13 bases between the germline ends. This CDR3 is CASSPRQGGQETQYF. The DNA of the CDR3 is TGTGCCAGCAGCCCCCGGCAGGGGGGCCAAGAGACCCAGTACTTC.

The gene calls are TRBV6-6 and TRBJ2-1, with D perhaps TRBD2 (5 bases). This CDR3 has 12 amino acids. V was cut by 7 bases and J by 7 bases, with 11 bases left in between. Germline V gene sequence: CDR1 MNHNY, CDR2 SVGAGI (reference sequence). The CDR3 sequence: CASNRERNEQFF. CDR3 in DNA: TGTGCCAGCAACCGGGAAAGGAATGAGCAGTTCTTC.